The 27 T cell receptor beta chains below were found in one sample sequenced in a study of T cell repertoires in cytomegalovirus infection. TCRdb reanalysed the reads using MiXCR and keeps one entry per CDR3 protein. The sample includes hundreds of thousands of distinct CDR3 sequences, around 6.2% of them seen just once. The sequenced sample consisted of PBMCs. Source of these receptors: a human donor in good health (CMV status not recorded). Some clones in this sample may be carry-over from other donors' samples.

The sample holds many counts of this clonotype. This chain links TRBV4-1 with TRBJ1-1, with D possibly matching TRBD1 (6 bases). Per germline, CDR1 MGHRA and CDR2 YSYEKL. This CDR3 has 15 amino acids. The V end was cut by 3 bases, the J end by 5 bases, with 16 bases between. DNA of the CDR3: TGCGCCAGCAGCCAGGGCAGGGGAATGTATACTGAAGCTTTCTTT. It codes for CASSQGRGMYTEAFF.

In this sample, this clonotype turned up many times. The genes are TRBV7-2 and TRBJ1-1, with a possible D match to TRBD1 (5 bases). Looked up from germline, CDR1 is SGHTA and CDR2 is FQGNSA. Trimming took off 5 bases at V and 11 bases at J, with 15 bases between the two ends. CDR3 length: 12 amino acids. CDR3 loop: CASSSRVSGAFF. The DNA for the CDR3 is TGTGCCAGCAGCAGCAGGGTTTCGGGGGCTTTCTTT. Based on the CDR3 plus reference TRBV7-2 and TRBJ1-1, the full variable domain is GAGVSQSPSNKVTEKGKDVELRCDPISGHTALYWYRQSLGQGLEFLIYFQGNSAPDKSGLPSDRFSAERTGGSVSTLTIQRTQQEDSAVYLCASSSRVSGAFFGQGTRLTVV.

This clonotype came up many times. The chain uses TRBV20-1 and TRBJ1-1; D is unclear. Trimming stripped 7 bases from V and 0 bases from J, with 12 bases between. The CDR3 runs 13 residues. Germline values: CDR1 DFQATT, CDR2 SNEGSKA (reference sequence). CDR3 residues: CSGPTPMNTEAFF. CDR3 coding DNA: TGCAGTGGCCCGACCCCTATGAACACTGAAGCTTTCTTT.

This clonotype has a handful of counts. This chain links TRBV24-1 with TRBJ2-1; 7 nucleotides match TRBD2. The germline V gene encodes CDR1 KGHDR and CDR2 SFDVKD. After removal of 3 bases from V and 8 bases from J, the junction contained 9 bases not matched to a gene. The CDR3 has 15 amino acids. The CDR3 DNA reads TGTGCCACCAGTGATCGTTCGGACGGGGGGTATGAGCAGTTCTTC. Protein sequence: CATSDRSDGGYEQFF.

This clonotype has ten or more counts. This chain joins TRBV30 and TRBJ1-5; D remains unclear. The CDR3 has 14 amino acids. V lost 0 bases and J lost 4, with 10 bases in between. From germline, CDR1 is GTSNPN and CDR2 SVGIG (reference sequence). CDR3 residues: CAWSVGQDNQPQHF. The DNA for the CDR3 is TGTGCCTGGAGTGTAGGGCAGGATAATCAGCCCCAGCATTTT.

This clonotype was counted many times. The chain is built from TRBV6-6 and TRBJ2-7; the D is unclear. Between the trimmed V and J ends, which lost 3 bases and 3 bases, there was a span of 6 bases. The CDR3 spans 12 residues. The germline gives CDR1 MNHNY, CDR2 SVGAGI (reference sequence). CDR3 protein: CASSYPNYEQYF. The CDR3 DNA reads as TGTGCCAGCAGTTATCCCAACTACGAGCAGTACTTC.

Written as DNA, the CDR3 is TGTGCCAGCAGCCCCCCCGAGGGGGCGGCTGAAGCTTTCTTT. This codes for CASSPPEGAAEAFF. The chain joins TRBV11-1 to TRBJ1-1; 7 bases align to TRBD1. The CDR3 has 14 amino acids. Germline assignment: CDR1 SGHAT and CDR2 FQDESV (reference sequence). V lost 5 bases to trimming and J lost 6 bases; unmatched junction nucleotides: 9.

This clonotype was recorded a few times. The chain has TRBV19 and TRBJ1-1, with D tentatively TRBD1 (6 bases). The germline V and J ends were trimmed by 6 bases and 1 base, with 15 bases remaining between them. CDR1 and CDR2 (germline): LNHDA, SQIVND (reference sequence). The CDR3 is made up of 15 amino acids. CDR3 region: CASSITGLGNTEAFF. For the CDR3, the DNA is TGTGCCAGTAGCATCACAGGGCTCGGGAACACTGAAGCTTTCTTT.

This clonotype was detected ten times or more. This chain links TRBV14 with TRBJ1-1; tentative D call: TRBD1 (6 bases). This CDR3 contains 13 residues. The germline V gene has CDR1 SGHDN and CDR2 FVKESK. The V gene lost 1 base and the J gene lost 8 bases, with 11 bases spanning the gap. The CDR3 DNA is TGTGCCAGCAGCCAAGGTTGGGGGGCGGAAGCTTTCTTT. This sequence encodes CASSQGWGAEAFF.

This clonotype has at least ten counts. The rearrangement links TRBV7-2 to TRBJ1-3; a weak D match, TRBD1 (6 bases). The V end lost 2 bases, the J end lost 4 bases, and 12 bases lay between the germline ends. Germline V gene data show CDR1 as SGHTA and CDR2 as FQGNSA. The CDR3 totals 15 residues. CDR3 region: CASSLSRGQGNTIYF. The CDR3 DNA sequence: TGTGCCAGCAGCTTATCCCGGGGGCAGGGAAACACCATATATTTT.

There are many counts of this clonotype. This sequence joins TRBV7-8 and TRBJ2-4; 7 bases match TRBD1. CDR1 and CDR2 from the germline V gene are SGHVS and FQNEAQ. The CDR3 consists of 13 residues. The trim removed 6 bases at V and 6 bases at J, leaving 5 bases unmatched. DNA for the CDR3: TGTGCCAGCAGTTTAAACAGGGGAAACATTCAGTACTTC. Protein product: CASSLNRGNIQYF.

This clonotype was recorded at least ten times. The rearrangement links TRBV3-1 to TRBJ1-3; no clear D gene. CDR3 length: 16 residues. Trimming shortened V by 2 bases and J by 0 bases, and 11 bases separated the two germline ends. Germline CDR1 reads LGHDT; CDR2 reads YNNKEL (reference sequence). The CDR3, as DNA: TGTGCCAGCAGCCAAAGCGCGGGTACCTCTGGAAACACCATATATTTT. Translation gives CASSQSAGTSGNTIYF.

This clonotype was recorded many times. This chain links TRBV7-6 with TRBJ1-5; D is unclear. In germline, CDR1 is SGHVS, CDR2 FNYEAQ. Trimming took 1 base from V and 7 from J, leaving 8 bases between them. The CDR3 has 13 amino acids. The CDR3 nucleotides are TGTGCCAGCAGCTTAGGGACGAACCAGCCCCAGCATTTT. Protein sequence: CASSLGTNQPQHF.

The chain carries TRBV20-1 and TRBJ2-2; 13 positions match TRBD2. The CDR3 spans 18 residues. Germline lookup yields CDR1 DFQATT and CDR2 SNEGSKA (reference sequence). V trimming: 5 bases; J trimming: 2 bases; junction bases outside the gene matches: 11. CDR3 nucleotide sequence: TGCAGTGCTCCCGAGGGGGGACTAGCGGGGATTAACACCGGGGAGCTGTTTTTT. This encodes CSAPEGGLAGINTGELFF.

This clonotype was counted at least ten times. V usage is TRBV7-2 and J usage is TRBJ2-1; TRBD1 agrees at 11 bases. Germline CDR1 is SGHTA and CDR2 is FQGNSA. The length of the CDR3 is 16 residues. With V trimmed by 6 bases and J by 3 bases, 7 bases remained unmatched. This CDR3 is CASRAPGTGGYNEQFF. In nucleotides, the CDR3 is TGTGCCAGCAGGGCCCCCGGGACAGGGGGCTACAATGAGCAGTTCTTC. The full variable domain, rest sourced from reference TRBV7-2 and TRBJ2-1, is GAGVSQSPSNKVTEKGKDVELRCDPISGHTALYWYRQSLGQGLEFLIYFQGNSAPDKSGLPSDRFSAERTGGSVSTLTIQRTQQEDSAVYLCASRAPGTGGYNEQFFGPGTRLTVL.

Only a few counts were recorded for this clonotype. V gene TRBV6-1 combines with J gene TRBJ2-7; D ambiguous. V lost 8 bases and J 5 bases, leaving 10 bases between the germline ends. This CDR3 is 11 amino acids long. Germline V gene sequence: CDR1 MNHNS, CDR2 SASEGT. CDR3 nucleotides: TGTGCCAGCTATAAGGGTGACGAGCAGTACTTC. This sequence encodes CASYKGDEQYF.

This clonotype was recorded at least ten times. The chain has TRBV9 and TRBJ1-2, with D tentatively TRBD1 (6 bases). V lost 3 bases, J lost 4 bases, and 25 bases lay in between. Germline CDR1 and CDR2: SGDLS and YYNGEE. This CDR3 has 18 amino acids. CDR3 sequence: CASSEPSRDTEKFYGYTF. In nucleotides, the CDR3 is TGTGCCAGCAGCGAGCCCTCCCGGGACACCGAAAAGTTCTATGGCTACACCTTC.

The chain combines TRBV30 with TRBJ1-4, with D perhaps matching TRBD1 (5 bases). The CDR3 loop spans 12 amino acids. Germline CDR1 GTSNPN, CDR2 SVGIG (reference sequence). V lost 4 bases and J 8 bases, leaving 11 bases between the germline ends. CDR3 residues: CAWKQGGEKLFF. The CDR3 nucleotides read TGTGCCTGGAAGCAGGGAGGGGAAAAACTGTTTTTT.

This clonotype was observed a few times. The rearrangement joins TRBV10-3 to TRBJ2-7; 9 nucleotides align to TRBD1. Germline loops: CDR1 ENHRY, CDR2 SYGVKD. The CDR3 length is 17 residues. V lost 6 bases, J lost 6 bases, and 18 bases stayed unmatched. This chain's CDR3 is CAISLDRGFFSVGEQYF. The CDR3 nucleotides are TGTGCCATCAGCCTCGACAGGGGGTTCTTTTCGGTCGGCGAGCAGTACTTC.

Ten or more counts support this clonotype. The rearrangement links TRBV11-2 to TRBJ2-4; no firm D call. CDR1 is SGHAT and CDR2 is FQNNGV in the germline V gene. The CDR3 loop spans 15 amino acids. V gave up 4 bases and J gave up 0 bases, with 10 bases separating them. In nucleotides, the CDR3 is TGTGCCAGCAGCTCCCTTATGGTAGCCAAAAACATTCAGTACTTC. Amino acids: CASSSLMVAKNIQYF.

This clonotype has ten or more counts. The chain combines TRBV28 with TRBJ2-4; D call uncertain. This CDR3 has 13 amino acids. With 3 bases removed from V and 9 bases from J, the gap between germline ends came to 12 bases. The germline CDR1 and CDR2 sequences are MDHEN and SYDVKM. The CDR3 DNA is TGTGCCAGCAGTTTTGCGGCTCCTGCCATTCAGTACTTC. It encodes CASSFAAPAIQYF.

This clonotype was observed many times. CDR3 nucleotide sequence: TGTGCCAGCAGACCCTTCGCCCCGGGGGGATACGCTGAAGCTTTCTTT. Its translation: CASRPFAPGGYAEAFF. The V call is TRBV28, the J call TRBJ1-1; perhaps TRBD1 as D (5 bases). Looked up from germline, CDR1 is MDHEN and CDR2 is SYDVKM. CDR3 size: 16 residues. V was cut by 6 bases and J by 6 bases, with 23 bases left in between.

In its sample, this clonotype was seen many times. The chain employs TRBV2 and TRBJ2-7, with D perhaps being TRBD1 or TRBD2 (7 bases each). V was pared by 5 bases and J by 4 bases, with 15 bases between. CDR1 SNHLY and CDR2 FYNNEI come from the germline V gene. This CDR3 has 14 amino acids. CDR3 region: CASSLQGRDYEQYF. CDR3 in DNA: TGTGCCAGCAGTTTACAGGGGAGGGATTACGAGCAGTACTTC.

This clonotype has ten or more counts. CDR3 protein: CASSLRAGQTNSPLHF. The CDR3 DNA sequence: TGTGCCAGCAGCTTACGGGCTGGGCAGACGAATTCACCCCTCCACTTT. This sequence joins TRBV7-2 and TRBJ1-6; D unclear. The CDR3 has 16 residues. Deletions cut 2 bases from V and 7 bases from J, with 15 bases between. Germline V gene data show CDR1 as SGHTA and CDR2 as FQGNSA.

This clonotype has at least ten counts. The chain couples TRBV5-1 to TRBJ2-1; D may be TRBD1 (6 bases). Germline values: CDR1 SGHRS, CDR2 YFSETQ. Trimming cost V 4 bases and J 0 bases, with 11 bases left between them. This CDR3 contains 15 residues. This CDR3 reads CASSKDSGSYNEQFF. The CDR3 bases are TGCGCCAGCAGCAAGGACAGCGGCTCCTACAATGAGCAGTTCTTC.

The table lists this clonotype with many counts. The chain has TRBV7-6 and TRBJ1-2; D may be TRBD1 (5 bases). Germline CDR1 reads SGHVS; CDR2 reads FNYEAQ. The CDR3 runs to 16 residues. The CDR3: CATFPRQPKADYGYTF. The CDR3 DNA reads TGTGCAACCTTCCCAAGACAGCCCAAAGCGGACTATGGCTACACCTTC.

This clonotype was observed at least ten times. This chain uses TRBV19 with TRBJ2-1; 10 nucleotides align to TRBD2. The CDR3 consists of 16 residues. J was trimmed by 7 bases and V by 3 bases; bases with no gene match: 9. In germline, CDR1 is LNHDA, CDR2 SQIVND (reference sequence). The CDR3 region has the DNA TGTGCCAGTAGTATTCGCTCTAGCGGGGGACTGAATGAGCAGTTCTTC. Encoded protein: CASSIRSSGGLNEQFF.